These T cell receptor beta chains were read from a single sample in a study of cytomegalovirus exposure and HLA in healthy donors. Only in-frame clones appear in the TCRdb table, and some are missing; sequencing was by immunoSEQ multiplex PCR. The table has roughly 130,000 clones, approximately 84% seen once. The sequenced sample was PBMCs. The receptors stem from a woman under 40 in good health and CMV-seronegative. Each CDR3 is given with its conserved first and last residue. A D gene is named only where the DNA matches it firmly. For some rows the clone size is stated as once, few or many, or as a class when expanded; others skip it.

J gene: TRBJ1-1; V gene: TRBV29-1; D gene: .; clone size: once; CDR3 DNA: TGCAGCGTTAGACTGATGAACACTGAAGCTTTCTTT; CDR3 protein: CSVRLMNTEAFF
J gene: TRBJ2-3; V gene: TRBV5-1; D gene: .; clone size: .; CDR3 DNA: TGCGCCAGCAGCCCCCTTCCGGGTTCAGATACGCAGTATTTT; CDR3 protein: CASSPLPGSDTQYF
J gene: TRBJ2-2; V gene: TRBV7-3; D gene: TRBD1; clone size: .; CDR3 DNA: TGTGCCAGCAGCTCCGCGGACAGGGTGGGAACCGGGGAGCTGTTTTTT; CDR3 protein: CASSSADRVGTGELFF
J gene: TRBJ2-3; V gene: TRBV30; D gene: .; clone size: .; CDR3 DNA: TGTGCCTGGAGCGGGATAGTGGGAACAGATACGCAGTATTTT; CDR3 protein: CAWSGIVGTDTQYF
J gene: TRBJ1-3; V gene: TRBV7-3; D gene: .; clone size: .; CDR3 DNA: TGTGCCAGCAGCCCAGATAATTACGGAAACACCATATATTTT; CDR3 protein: CASSPDNYGNTIYF
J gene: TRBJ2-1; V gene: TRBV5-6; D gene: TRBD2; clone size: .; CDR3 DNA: TGTGCCAGCAGCTTGGCTGTCGGGGGGAGCTCCTACAATGAGCAGTTCTTC; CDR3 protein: CASSLAVGGSSYNEQFF
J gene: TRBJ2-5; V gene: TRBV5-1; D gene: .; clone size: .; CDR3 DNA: TGCGCCAGCAGCTTCGTAGGGAGTGAAGAGACCCAGTACTTC; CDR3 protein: CASSFVGSEETQYF
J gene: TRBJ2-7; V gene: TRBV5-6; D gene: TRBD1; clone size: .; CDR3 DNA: TGTGCCAGCAGCTTTGTTGCGGGACAGGGCGACGAGCAGTACTTC; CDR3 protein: CASSFVAGQGDEQYF
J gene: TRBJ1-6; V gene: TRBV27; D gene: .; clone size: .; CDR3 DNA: TGTGCCAGCAGTTTACAAGGGGTAAATAATTCACCCCTCCACTTT; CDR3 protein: CASSLQGVNNSPLHF
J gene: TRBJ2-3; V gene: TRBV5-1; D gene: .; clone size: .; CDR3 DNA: TGCGCCAGCAGCTGGGATTTGACCAGCGCCGGGGAAAATACGCAGTATTTT; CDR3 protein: CASSWDLTSAGENTQYF
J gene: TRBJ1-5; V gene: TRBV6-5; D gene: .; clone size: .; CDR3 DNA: TGTGCCAGCAGTTACGGGACGGGGGATCAGCCCCAGCATTTT; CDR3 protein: CASSYGTGDQPQHF
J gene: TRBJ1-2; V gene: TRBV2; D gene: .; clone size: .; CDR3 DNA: TGTGCCAGCACCAGAGAGGTCAACTATGGCTACACCTTC; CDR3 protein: CASTREVNYGYTF
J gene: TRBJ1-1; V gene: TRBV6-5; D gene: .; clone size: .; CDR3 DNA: TGTGCCAGCGGCCCCCTGAACACTGAAGCTTTCTTT; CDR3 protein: CASGPLNTEAFF
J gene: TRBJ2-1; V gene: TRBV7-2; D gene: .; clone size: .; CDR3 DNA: TGTGCCAGCAGCTTGCGGCCCCGGGGGAATGAGCAGTTCTTC; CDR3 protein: CASSLRPRGNEQFF
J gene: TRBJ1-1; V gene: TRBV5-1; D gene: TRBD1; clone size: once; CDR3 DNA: TGCGCCAGCAGCAAAGGGACAGACTTGAACACTGAAGCTTTCTTT; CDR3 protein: CASSKGTDLNTEAFF
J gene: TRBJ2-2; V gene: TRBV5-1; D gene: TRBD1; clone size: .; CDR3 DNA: TGCGCCAGCAGCCGACAGGGGGTCCCGGCCGGGGAGCTGTTTTTT; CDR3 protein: CASSRQGVPAGELFF
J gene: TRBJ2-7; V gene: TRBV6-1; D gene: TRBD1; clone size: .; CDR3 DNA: TGTGCCAGCAGTAGGGACAGGGAGATCAGCTACGAGCAGTACTTC; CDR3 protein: CASSRDREISYEQYF
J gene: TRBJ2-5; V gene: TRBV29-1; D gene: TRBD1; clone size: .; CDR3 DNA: TGCAGCGCCAACGGACAGGGAGACCAAGAGACCCAGTACTTC; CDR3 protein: CSANGQGDQETQYF
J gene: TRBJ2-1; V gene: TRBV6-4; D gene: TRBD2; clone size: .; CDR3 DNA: TGTGCCAGCAGTGACACTAGCGGGGGACACAATGAGCAGTTCTTC; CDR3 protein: CASSDTSGGHNEQFF
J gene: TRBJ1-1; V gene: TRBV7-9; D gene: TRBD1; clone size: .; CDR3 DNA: TGTGCCAGCAGCACATCAGGGGGCCCCCAAGGGGCTTTCTTT; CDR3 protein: CASSTSGGPQGAFF
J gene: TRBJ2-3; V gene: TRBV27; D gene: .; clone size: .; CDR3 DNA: TGTGCCAGCACCCAACAAAGCACAGATACGCAGTATTTT; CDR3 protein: CASTQQSTDTQYF
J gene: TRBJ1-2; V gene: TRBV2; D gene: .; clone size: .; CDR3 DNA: TGTGCCAGCAGTGAAGGCCAGATCTATGGCTACACCTTC; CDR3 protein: CASSEGQIYGYTF
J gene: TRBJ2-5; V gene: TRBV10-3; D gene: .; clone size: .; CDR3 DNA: TGTGCCATCAGTGAGTCCAACAGACAAGAGACCCAGTACTTC; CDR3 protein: CAISESNRQETQYF
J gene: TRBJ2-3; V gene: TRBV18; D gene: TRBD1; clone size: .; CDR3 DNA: TGTGCCAGCTCGGGACAGGGGGCAGTGGCAGATACGCAGTATTTT; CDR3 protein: CASSGQGAVADTQYF
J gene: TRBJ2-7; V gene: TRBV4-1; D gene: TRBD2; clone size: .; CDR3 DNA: TGCGCCAGCAGCCAAGAACAGAGGTCGGGGGGCGAGCAGTACTTC; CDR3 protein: CASSQEQRSGGEQYF
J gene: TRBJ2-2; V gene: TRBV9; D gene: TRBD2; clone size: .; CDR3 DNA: TGTGCCAGCAGCGTAGACCGCGGGGGGTATGACACCGGGGAGCTGTTTTTT; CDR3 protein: CASSVDRGGYDTGELFF
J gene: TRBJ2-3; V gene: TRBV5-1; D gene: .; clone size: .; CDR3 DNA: TGCGCCAGCAGCTTGTTAAGCACAGATACGCAGTATTTT; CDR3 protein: CASSLLSTDTQYF
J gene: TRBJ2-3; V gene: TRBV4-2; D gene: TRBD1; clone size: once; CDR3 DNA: TGTGCCAGCAGCCAGGGGACAGGGGCAGATACGCAGTATTTT; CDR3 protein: CASSQGTGADTQYF
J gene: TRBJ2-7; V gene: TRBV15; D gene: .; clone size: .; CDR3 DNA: TGTGCCACCAGCACCCAGACAGCCCAGCCTTACGAGCAGTACTTC; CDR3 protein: CATSTQTAQPYEQYF
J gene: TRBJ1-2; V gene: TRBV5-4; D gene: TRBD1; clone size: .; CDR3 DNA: TGTGCCAGCAGCTTGACAGGGGTTGGCTACACCTTC; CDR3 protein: CASSLTGVGYTF
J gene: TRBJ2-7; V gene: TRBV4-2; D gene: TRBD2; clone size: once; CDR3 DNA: TGTGCCAGCAGCCGTTCGCACTTGTCGGGACTAGCGGGGGATATTGGCTACGAGCAGTACTTC; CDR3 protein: CASSRSHLSGLAGDIGYEQYF
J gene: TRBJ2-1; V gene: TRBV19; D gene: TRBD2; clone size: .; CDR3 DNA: TGTGCCGGCCGACTAGCGGGGGCCGTCTGGTCTGGGAATGAGCAGTTCTTC; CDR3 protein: CAGRLAGAVWSGNEQFF
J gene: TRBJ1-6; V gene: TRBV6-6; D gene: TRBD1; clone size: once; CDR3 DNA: TGTGCCAGTCGAGACAGGGGTGATTCACCCCTCCACTTT; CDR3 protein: CASRDRGDSPLHF
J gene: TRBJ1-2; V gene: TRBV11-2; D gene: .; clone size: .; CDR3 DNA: TGTGCCAGCAGCTCGTTGAGAGGAAATAACTATGGCTACACCTTC; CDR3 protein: CASSSLRGNNYGYTF
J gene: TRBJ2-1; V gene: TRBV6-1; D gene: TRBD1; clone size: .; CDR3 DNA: TGTGCCAGCATCCGTGACAGGGGGCTTTACAATGAGCAGTTCTTC; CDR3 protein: CASIRDRGLYNEQFF
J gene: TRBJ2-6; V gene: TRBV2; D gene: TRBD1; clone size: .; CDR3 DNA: TGTGCCAGCAGTTGGGACAGGGGAACTGGGGCCAACGTCCTGACTTTC; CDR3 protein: CASSWDRGTGANVLTF
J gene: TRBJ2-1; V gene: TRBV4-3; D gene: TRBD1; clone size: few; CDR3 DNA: TGCGCCAGCAGCCCCCGTTTAACAGGGGGTTACAATGAGCAGTTCTTC; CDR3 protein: CASSPRLTGGYNEQFF
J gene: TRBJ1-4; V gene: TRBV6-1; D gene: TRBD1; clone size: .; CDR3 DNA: TGTGCCAGCAGTACCCCGGGACAGGGCCGCGAAAAACTGTTTTTT; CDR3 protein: CASSTPGQGREKLFF
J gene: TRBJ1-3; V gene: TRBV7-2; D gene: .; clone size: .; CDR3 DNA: TGTGCCAGCAGCTTGACTTTGGTAACAGGGCGATCCTCTGGAAACACCATATATTTT; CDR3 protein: CASSLTLVTGRSSGNTIYF
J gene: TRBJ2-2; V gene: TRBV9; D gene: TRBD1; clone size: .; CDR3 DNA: TGTGCCAGCAGAGGGACAGGGAACGCGAACACCGGGGAGCTGTTTTTT; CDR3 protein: CASRGTGNANTGELFF
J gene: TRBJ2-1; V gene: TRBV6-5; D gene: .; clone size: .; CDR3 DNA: TGTGCCAGCAGCCCGACAGGAAGGATCGAGCAGTTCTTC; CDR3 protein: CASSPTGRIEQFF
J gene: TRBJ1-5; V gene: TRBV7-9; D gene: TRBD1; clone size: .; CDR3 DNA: TGTGCCAGCAGCTTAGCCGGGACAGGGGATCAGCCCCAGCATTTT; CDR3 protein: CASSLAGTGDQPQHF
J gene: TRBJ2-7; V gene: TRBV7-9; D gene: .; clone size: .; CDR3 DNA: TGTGCCAGCAGCTTAGGTTCAGACAAGCAAAACTCCTACGAGCAGTACTTC; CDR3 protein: CASSLGSDKQNSYEQYF
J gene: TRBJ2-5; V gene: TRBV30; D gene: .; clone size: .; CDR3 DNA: TGTGCCTGGGCGGGACTCGCGGAGACCCAGTACTTC; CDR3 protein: CAWAGLAETQYF
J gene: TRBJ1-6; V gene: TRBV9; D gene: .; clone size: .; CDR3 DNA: TGTGCCAGCAGCGTTCGGGTGGATTCACCCCTCCACTTT; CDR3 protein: CASSVRVDSPLHF
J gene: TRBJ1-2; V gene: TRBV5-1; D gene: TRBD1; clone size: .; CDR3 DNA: TGCGCCAGCAGCTTGTTAGGGACAGGGGGCCATGGCTACACCTTC; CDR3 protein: CASSLLGTGGHGYTF
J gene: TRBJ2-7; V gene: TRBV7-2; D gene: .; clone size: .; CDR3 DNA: TGTGCCAGCAGCTTTATCCGAGAAGAGCAGTACTTC; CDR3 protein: CASSFIREEQYF
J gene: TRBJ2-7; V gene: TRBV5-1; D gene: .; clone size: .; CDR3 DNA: TGCGCCAGCAGCTTGGTGTTAACTCCGGGCGAGCAGTACTTC; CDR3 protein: CASSLVLTPGEQYF
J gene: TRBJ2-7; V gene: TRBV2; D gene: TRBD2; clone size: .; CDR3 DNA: TGTGCCAGCAGCCTACTAGCGGGGGCCGCATACGAGCAGTACTTC; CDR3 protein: CASSLLAGAAYEQYF
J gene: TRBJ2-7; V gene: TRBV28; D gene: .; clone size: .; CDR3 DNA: TGTGCCAGCACCACGCCGGCCCTACTAAGCTACGAGCAGTACTTC; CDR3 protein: CASTTPALLSYEQYF
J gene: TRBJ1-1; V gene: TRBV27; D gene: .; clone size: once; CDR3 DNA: TGTGCCAGCAGTTCCGAGTTGAACACTGAAGCTTTCTTT; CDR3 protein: CASSSELNTEAFF
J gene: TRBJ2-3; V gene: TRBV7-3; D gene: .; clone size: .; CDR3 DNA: TGTGCCAGCAGTTCCGAGGGTAGCACAGATACGCAGTATTTT; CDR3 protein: CASSSEGSTDTQYF
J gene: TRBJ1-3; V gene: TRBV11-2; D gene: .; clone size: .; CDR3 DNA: TGTGCCAGCAGCTTGACAGTAACCACCATATATTTT; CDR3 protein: CASSLTVTTIYF
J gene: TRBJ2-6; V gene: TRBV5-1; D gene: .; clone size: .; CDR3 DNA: TGCGCCAGCAGCTTGGCCCCCCATGGCAGGGCCACTCTCACTGGGGCCAACGTCCTGACTTTC; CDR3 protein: CASSLAPHGRATLTGANVLTF
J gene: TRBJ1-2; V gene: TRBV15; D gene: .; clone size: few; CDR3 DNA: TGTGCCACCAGCACTACGGGAGCTGGCTATGGCTACACCTTC; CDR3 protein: CATSTTGAGYGYTF
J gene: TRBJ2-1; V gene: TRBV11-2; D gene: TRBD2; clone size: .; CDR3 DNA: TGTGCCAGCAGTTACAGAGCGGGCGGGGGGGCATCGAATGAGCAGTTCTTC; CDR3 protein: CASSYRAGGGASNEQFF
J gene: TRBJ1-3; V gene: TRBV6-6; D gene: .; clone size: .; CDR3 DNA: TGTGCCAGCAGTTACTCGGAAGGGGTCTCTGGAAACACCATATATTTT; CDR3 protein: CASSYSEGVSGNTIYF